Below are 21 T cell receptor beta chains sequenced from a single sample in a study of shared clonotypes between healthy human individuals. It was CD45RO-negative cells, positively selected for CCR7, that made up naive CD8 cells, with terminally differentiated effector memory CD45RA+ cells excluded. Here immunoSEQ multiplex PCR was the method, and the copy in TCRdb shows in-frame clones only, minus some. This table holds millions of clones, under 95% found once. The sequenced material came from naive CD8+ T cells from PBMCs. Source of these receptors: a man aged 18 to 29 in good health. Some clones in this sample may be carry-over from other donors' samples.

CDR3 sequence: CASSFKDRTVQETQYF. As DNA, the CDR3 is TGTGCCAGCAGCTTTAAGGACAGAACAGTCCAAGAGACCCAGTACTTC. This rearrangement joins TRBV7-9 to TRBJ2-5, with TRBD1 as a possible D gene (6 bases). Germline values: CDR1 SEHNR, CDR2 FQNEAQ (reference sequence). V lost 3 bases, J lost 1 base, and 15 bases lay in between. The CDR3 extends over 16 amino acids.

This clone was observed a single time. The genes are TRBV7-8 and TRBJ2-2; TRBD2 matches at 10 bases. Germline V CDR1 and CDR2: SGHVS, FQNEAQ. The CDR3 contains 17 residues. The ends lost 4 bases at V and 7 bases at J; junction bases unmatched: 12. CDR3 sequence: CASSSTGLAWPFGELFF. DNA for the CDR3: TGTGCCAGCAGCTCCACGGGACTAGCGTGGCCCTTCGGGGAGCTGTTTTTT.

The genes are TRBV4-3 and TRBJ2-7; 9 positions agree with TRBD2. Losses at the gene ends were 6 bases for V and 2 bases for J; bases not matched to a gene: 11. Germline V lookup: CDR1 LGHNA, CDR2 YSLEER. The CDR3 spans 16 residues. The CDR3 spells CASRDTIAGETYEQYF. CDR3 DNA sequence: TGCGCCAGCAGGGACACCATAGCGGGAGAGACCTACGAGCAGTACTTC.

The rearrangement joins TRBV29-1 to TRBJ1-2; 7 bases are a match to TRBD1. Germline V gene sequence: CDR1 SQVTM, CDR2 ANQGSEA. The V and J ends lost 4 bases and 0 bases, in that order; junction bases with no gene match: 5. This CDR3 contains 14 residues. The CDR3, as DNA: TGCAGCGTTGGACCGGGACAGTCTAACTATGGCTACACCTTC. Its protein product is CSVGPGQSNYGYTF. Full variable domain (missing parts from reference TRBV29-1 and TRBJ1-2): SAVISQKPSRDICQRGTSLTIQCQVDSQVTMMFWYRQQPGQSLTLIATANQGSEATYESGFVIDKFPISRPNLTFSTLTVSNMSPEDSSIYLCSVGPGQSNYGYTFGSGTRLTVV.

This clone has only one observation. J is TRBJ2-7 and V is TRBV4-1; no definite D call. Trimming took off 4 bases at V and 6 bases at J, with 16 bases between the two ends. Per germline, CDR1 MGHRA and CDR2 YSYEKL. The CDR3 contains 14 residues. The CDR3 protein is CASSPTWQPGEQYF. CDR3 DNA sequence: TGCGCCAGCAGCCCTACCTGGCAACCGGGCGAGCAGTACTTC.

The chain uses TRBV11-2 and TRBJ2-5; D remains unclear. Germline values: CDR1 SGHAT, CDR2 FQNNGV. The CDR3 totals 12 residues. V lost 4 bases, J lost 5 bases, and 8 bases lay in between. Written as DNA, the CDR3 is TGTGCCAGCAGCTCCCAGTGGGAGACCCAGTACTTC. Translation: CASSSQWETQYF.

V is TRBV19 and J is TRBJ2-1, with 10 bases matching TRBD2. Losses at the gene ends were 6 bases for V and 7 bases for J; bases not matched to a gene: 6. This CDR3 contains 14 residues. Germline V CDR1 and CDR2: LNHDA, SQIVND (reference sequence). The CDR3 loop reads CASRRGLAYNEQFF. The DNA of the CDR3 is TGTGCCAGTAGAAGGGGACTAGCGTATAATGAGCAGTTCTTC. The full variable domain, with the rest looked up from reference TRBV19 and TRBJ2-1, is DGGITQSPKYLFRKEGQNVTLSCEQNLNHDAMYWYRQDPGQGLRLIYYSQIVNDFQKGDIAEGYSVSREKKESFPLTVTSAQKNPTAFYLCASRRGLAYNEQFFGPGTRLTVL.

As DNA, the CDR3 is TGTGCCAGCAGCCCCGGGACTAGCGGGAGGTACGAGCAGTACTTC. Encoded protein: CASSPGTSGRYEQYF. This rearrangement joins TRBV7-9 to TRBJ2-7; 15 bases line up with TRBD2. The V and J ends lost 5 bases and 4 bases, in that order; junction bases with no gene match: 3. Germline-derived CDR1 and CDR2 are SEHNR and FQNEAQ (reference sequence). The CDR3 has 15 residues.

J is TRBJ1-4 and V is TRBV6-5, with D tentatively TRBD1 (5 bases). Germline CDR1 and CDR2: MNHEY and SVGAGI. The V end lost 0 bases, the J end lost 6 bases, and 8 bases lay between the germline ends. CDR3 size: 14 residues. The CDR3: CASSYSGQDEKLFF. CDR3 sequence (DNA): TGTGCCAGCAGTTACTCGGGGCAGGATGAAAAACTGTTTTTT.

This chain joins TRBV10-1 and TRBJ1-5; 7 bases line up with TRBD1. CDR1 is WNHNN, CDR2 SYGVQD, per germline (reference sequence). J gave up 6 bases and V 8 bases, and 10 bases lay outside the gene matches. CDR3 length: 14 amino acids. The CDR3 here is CASGRQGVGQPQHF. CDR3 DNA sequence: TGCGCCAGCGGAAGACAGGGAGTGGGTCAGCCCCAGCATTTT.

Comment on this clone: Just one base apart from a much larger clone, this may be a read error. J is TRBJ2-1 and V is TRBV6-1; D unresolved. The CDR3 has 13 residues. V was cut by 3 bases and J by 0 bases, with 3 bases left in between. In germline, CDR1 is MNHNS, CDR2 SASEGT. The CDR3 coding sequence is TGTGCCAGCAGTGATAGCTCCTACAATGAGCAGTTCTTC. Protein product: CASSDSSYNEQFF.

A note on this clone: This CDR3 is also generated by other DNA sequences in the sample. The J gene is TRBJ2-2, the V gene TRBV29-1; 8 positions agree with TRBD1. Per the germline V gene, CDR1 is SQVTM and CDR2 is ANQGSEA. J gave up 7 bases and V 7 bases, and 2 bases lay outside the gene matches. This CDR3 has 11 residues. CDR3 nucleotide sequence: TGCAGCGGACAGGGGAGCGGGGAGCTGTTTTTT. This sequence encodes CSGQGSGELFF.

The chain joins TRBV7-9 to TRBJ2-7; D gene uncertain. The CDR3 consists of 14 residues. Trimming left V 3 bases short and J 0 bases short, with 9 bases between. Germline CDR1 reads SEHNR; CDR2 reads FQNEAQ (reference sequence). The CDR3 nucleotides are TGTGCCAGCAGCTTGACATGGAACTCCTACGAGCAGTACTTC. Translation gives CASSLTWNSYEQYF.

This clone was counted between two and nine times. The J gene is TRBJ1-1, the V gene TRBV27; 7 nucleotides match TRBD1. In germline, CDR1 is MNHEY, CDR2 SMNVEV (reference sequence). The V segment lost 2 bases and the J segment 3 bases; nucleotides outside the gene matches: 6. The CDR3 totals 15 residues. CDR3 sequence: CASSLPGQSYTEAFF. DNA of the CDR3: TGTGCCAGCAGTTTACCGGGACAGTCGTACACTGAAGCTTTCTTT.

The chain joins TRBV7-6 to TRBJ2-1; 14 bases map to TRBD2. The CDR3 contains 16 residues. Trimming at V came to 5 bases and at J to 8 bases, leaving 8 bases not matched to a gene. CDR1 SGHVS and CDR2 FNYEAQ come from the germline V gene. The CDR3 DNA sequence: TGTGCCAGCAGCGGACCGGGACTAGCGGGAGCCGATGAGCAGTTCTTC. It specifies CASSGPGLAGADEQFF.

On this clone: Other DNA sequences in this sample translate to the same CDR3. The genes are TRBV27 and TRBJ2-1, with no clear D. Germline V gives CDR1 MNHEY, CDR2 SMNVEV (reference sequence). CDR3 length: 15 residues. Trimming removed 3 bases at V and 0 bases at J, with 9 bases between. The CDR3 sequence is CASSFGQNSYNEQFF. The CDR3 coding sequence is TGTGCCAGCAGTTTCGGGCAGAACTCCTACAATGAGCAGTTCTTC.

The chain employs TRBV19 and TRBJ2-3, with D perhaps matching TRBD1 (5 bases). The CDR3 length is 14 residues. Trimming pared 11 bases from V and 4 bases from J, leaving 19 bases between. CDR1 LNHDA and CDR2 SQIVND come from the germline V gene (reference sequence). CDR3 DNA sequence: TGTGCCTCTAAAGATGGAGACAGAGCAGATACGCAGTATTTT. This sequence encodes CASKDGDRADTQYF.

The rearrangement joins TRBV6-5 to TRBJ1-5, with 8 bases aligning to TRBD1. Germline loops: CDR1 MNHEY, CDR2 SVGAGI. V gave up 5 bases and J gave up 1 base; unmatched junction bases: 4. This CDR3 is 15 amino acids long. CDR3 nucleotides: TGTGCCAGCAGTCCCCAGGGGGCCAGCAATCAGCCCCAGCATTTT. It encodes CASSPQGASNQPQHF.

The chain is built from TRBV5-6 and TRBJ1-5; D is unresolved. The length of the CDR3 is 15 residues. Trimming pared 1 base from V and 2 bases from J, leaving 10 bases between. Germline CDR1 reads SGHDT; CDR2 reads YYEEEE. CDR3 nucleotide sequence: TGTGCCAGCAGCTTGCATCGGGGAGGCAATCAGCCCCAGCATTTT. Protein sequence: CASSLHRGGNQPQHF.

The rearrangement uses TRBV6-1 and TRBJ1-5; 7 bases agree with TRBD1. The CDR3 is 15 amino acids. V trimming: 3 bases; J trimming: 7 bases; junction bases outside the gene matches: 9. Germline CDR1 and CDR2: MNHNS and SASEGT. CDR3 in DNA: TGTGCCAGCAGTGATTCGCTCAGGGGGAACCAGCCCCAGCATTTT. Translating gives CASSDSLRGNQPQHF.

The V gene is TRBV7-8, the J gene TRBJ2-5; no clear D gene. Trimming removed 4 bases from V and 0 bases from J, with 15 bases in between. The CDR3 extends over 16 amino acids. The V gene's germline CDR1 is SGHVS and CDR2 FQNEAQ. Written as DNA, the CDR3 is TGTGCCAGCAGCTACCGGACGCCCACGTACCAAGAGACCCAGTACTTC. Protein sequence: CASSYRTPTYQETQYF.